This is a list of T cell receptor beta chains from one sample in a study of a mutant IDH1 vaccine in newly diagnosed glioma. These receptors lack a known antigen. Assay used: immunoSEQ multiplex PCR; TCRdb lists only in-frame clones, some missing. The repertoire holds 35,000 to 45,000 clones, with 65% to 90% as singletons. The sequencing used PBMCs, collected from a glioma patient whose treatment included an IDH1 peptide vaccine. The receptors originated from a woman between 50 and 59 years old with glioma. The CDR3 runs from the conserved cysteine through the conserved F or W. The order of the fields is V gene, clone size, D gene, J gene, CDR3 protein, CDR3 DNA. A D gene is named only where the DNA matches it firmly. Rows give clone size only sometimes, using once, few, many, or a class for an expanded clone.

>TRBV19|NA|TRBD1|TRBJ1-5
CASIPDRASNQPQHF
TGTGCCAGTATACCGGACAGGGCCTCCAATCAGCCCCAGCATTTT
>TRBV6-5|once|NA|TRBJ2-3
CASSYSMGADTQYF
TGTGCCAGCAGTTACTCGATGGGCGCAGATACGCAGTATTTT
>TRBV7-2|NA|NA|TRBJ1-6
CASSLTGNLNNSPLHF
TGTGCCAGCAGCCTTACAGGGAACCTAAATAATTCACCCCTCCACTTT
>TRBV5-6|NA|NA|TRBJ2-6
CASSQGGSGANVLTF
TGTGCCAGCAGCCAAGGGGGCTCTGGGGCCAACGTCCTGACTTTC
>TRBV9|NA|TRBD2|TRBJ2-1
CASSPSGGARNEQFF
TGTGCCAGCAGCCCGAGCGGGGGGGCCAGGAATGAGCAGTTCTTC
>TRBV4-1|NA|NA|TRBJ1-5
CASGLVGNNQPQHF
TGCGCCAGCGGCCTTGTGGGCAACAATCAGCCCCAGCATTTT
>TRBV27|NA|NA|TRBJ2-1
CASTSGGGSYNEQFF
TGTGCCAGCACCTCCGGAGGGGGCTCCTACAATGAGCAGTTCTTC
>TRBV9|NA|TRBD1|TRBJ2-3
CASSLDRADTQYF
TGTGCCAGCAGCTTGGACAGGGCGGATACGCAGTATTTT
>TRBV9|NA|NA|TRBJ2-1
CASSSAREDKQFF
TGTGCCAGCAGCTCGGCCAGAGAAGATAAGCAGTTCTTC
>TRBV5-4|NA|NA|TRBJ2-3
CASSRGGTGERNTQYF
TGTGCCAGCAGTCGAGGAGGGACGGGGGAAAGGAATACGCAGTATTTT
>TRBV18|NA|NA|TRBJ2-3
CASSPPKGPDTQYF
TGTGCCAGCTCACCGCCTAAGGGGCCAGATACGCAGTATTTT
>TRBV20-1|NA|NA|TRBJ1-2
CSAEQGRDTF
TGCAGTGCGGAACAGGGTCGAGACACCTTC
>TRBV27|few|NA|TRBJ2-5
CASSIADSPRETQYF
TGTGCCAGCAGTATCGCGGACAGCCCAAGGGAGACCCAGTACTTC
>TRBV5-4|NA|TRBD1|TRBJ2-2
CASSLEGQGRTGELFF
TGTGCCAGCAGCTTGGAGGGACAGGGGAGAACCGGGGAGCTGTTTTTT
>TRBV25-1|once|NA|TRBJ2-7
CASRGVLGAGGDYEQYF
TGTGCCAGCAGGGGGGTCCTGGGGGCTGGGGGGGACTACGAGCAGTACTTC
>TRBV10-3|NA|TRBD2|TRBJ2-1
CAISEGGGLYNEQFF
TGTGCCATCAGTGAGGGCGGGGGTCTCTACAATGAGCAGTTCTTC
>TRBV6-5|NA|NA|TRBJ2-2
CASSYGRGIGELFF
TGTGCCAGCAGTTACGGGAGGGGGATCGGGGAGCTGTTTTTT
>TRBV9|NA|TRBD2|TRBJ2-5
CASSVGGGTRKETQYF
TGTGCCAGCAGCGTAGGGGGGGGGACTAGAAAAGAGACCCAGTACTTC
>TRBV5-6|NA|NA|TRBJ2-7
CASSLGQLYYEQYF
TGTGCCAGCAGCTTGGGACAGCTTTACTACGAGCAGTACTTC
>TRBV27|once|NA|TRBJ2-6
CASSLGLPGANVLTF
TGTGCCAGCAGCCTCGGACTCCCTGGGGCCAACGTCCTGACTTTC
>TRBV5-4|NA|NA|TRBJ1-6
CASSLDRTSSYNSPLHF
TGTGCCAGCAGCCTCGACAGGACTAGCTCCTATAATTCACCCCTCCACTTT
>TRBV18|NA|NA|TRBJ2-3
CASSPPDRTAGNPDTQYF
TGTGCCAGCTCACCACCGGATCGGACCGCGGGGAACCCAGATACGCAGTATTTT
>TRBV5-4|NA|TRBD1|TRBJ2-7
CASSLGPGQEYEQYF
TGTGCCAGCAGCTTGGGTCCGGGACAGGAATACGAGCAGTACTTC
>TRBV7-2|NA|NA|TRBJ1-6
CASSLGLVYNSPLHF
TGTGCCAGCAGCTTAGGATTGGTCTATAATTCACCCCTCCACTTT
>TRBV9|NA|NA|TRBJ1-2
CASSRDGDLYGYTF
TGTGCCAGCAGCCGGGACGGAGACCTCTATGGCTACACCTTC
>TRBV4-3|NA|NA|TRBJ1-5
CASSHDRYSNQPQHF
TGCGCCAGCAGCCACGACAGATATAGCAATCAGCCCCAGCATTTT
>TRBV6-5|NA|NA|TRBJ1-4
CASRQAGQSNEKLFF
TGTGCCAGCAGGCAAGCCGGACAGTCTAATGAAAAACTGTTTTTT
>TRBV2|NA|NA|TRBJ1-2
CASRTDGVTGYTF
TGTGCCAGCAGGACGGACGGAGTAACTGGCTACACCTTC
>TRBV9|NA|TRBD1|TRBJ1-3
CASSAGQSSGNTIYF
TGTGCCAGCAGCGCGGGACAGAGCTCTGGAAACACCATATATTTT
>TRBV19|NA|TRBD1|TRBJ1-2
CASSITVRQGEYGYTF
TGTGCCAGTAGTATAACAGTAAGACAGGGGGAGTATGGCTACACCTTC
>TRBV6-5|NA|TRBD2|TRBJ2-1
CASRRGDNEQFF
TGTGCCAGCAGGCGGGGGGACAATGAGCAGTTCTTC
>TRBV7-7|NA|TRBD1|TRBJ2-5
CASSPTGGGGTQYF
TGTGCCAGCAGCCCGACAGGGGGCGGGGGGACCCAGTACTTC
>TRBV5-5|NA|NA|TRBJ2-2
CASSLAYGGTGELFF
TGTGCCAGCAGCCTCGCCTATGGAGGCACCGGGGAGCTGTTTTTT
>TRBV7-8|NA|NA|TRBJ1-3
CASSLAAPASSGNTIYF
TGTGCCAGCAGCTTAGCAGCACCGGCCAGCTCTGGAAACACCATATATTTT
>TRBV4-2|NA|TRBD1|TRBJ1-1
CASSFHSQTRDRNTEAFF
TGTGCCAGCAGCTTTCACTCACAAACCCGGGACAGAAACACTGAAGCTTTCTTT
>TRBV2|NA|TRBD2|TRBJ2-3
CASRSSGGYTDTQYF
TGTGCCAGCAGATCTAGCGGGGGGTACACAGATACGCAGTATTTT
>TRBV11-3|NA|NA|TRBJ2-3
CASSVPRADTDTQYF
TGTGCCAGCAGCGTCCCTCGGGCAGATACAGATACGCAGTATTTT
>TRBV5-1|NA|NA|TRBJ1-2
CASAPRASYGYTF
TGCGCCAGCGCCCCCAGGGCTTCCTATGGCTACACCTTC
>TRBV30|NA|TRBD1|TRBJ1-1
CAWSVGDRGLTEAFF
TGTGCCTGGAGTGTGGGGGACAGGGGGCTCACTGAAGCTTTCTTT
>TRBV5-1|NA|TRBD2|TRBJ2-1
CASSLAGLAGGGSYNEQFF
TGCGCCAGCAGCTTGGCCGGACTAGCGGGGGGGGGCTCCTACAATGAGCAGTTCTTC
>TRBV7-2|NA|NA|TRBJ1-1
CASSLAPGAEGAEAFF
TGTGCCAGCAGCTTAGCCCCAGGGGCGGAGGGCGCTGAAGCTTTCTTT
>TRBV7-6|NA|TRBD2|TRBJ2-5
CASSLASSGGQETQYF
TGTGCCAGCAGCTTGGCTTCTAGCGGGGGACAAGAGACCCAGTACTTC
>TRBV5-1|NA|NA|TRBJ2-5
CASSLRVNSQETQYF
TGCGCCAGCAGCTTGAGGGTCAACTCACAAGAGACCCAGTACTTC
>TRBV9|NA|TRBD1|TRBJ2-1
CASSPRGTGYNEQFF
TGTGCCAGCAGCCCGAGGGGGACAGGGTACAATGAGCAGTTCTTC
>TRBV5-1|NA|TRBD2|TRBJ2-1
CASSSGGRNEQFF
TGCGCCAGCAGCTCGGGGGGGCGGAATGAGCAGTTCTTC
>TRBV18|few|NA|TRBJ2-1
CASSPLGQEQFF
TGTGCCAGCTCACCGTTAGGACAAGAGCAGTTCTTC
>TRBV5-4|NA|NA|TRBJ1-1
CASSFESGTEAFF
TGTGCCAGCAGCTTTGAATCTGGCACTGAAGCTTTCTTT
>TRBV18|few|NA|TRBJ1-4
CASSPQKLAMLFF
TGTGCCAGCTCACCGCAAAAGTTGGCCATGCTGTTTTTT